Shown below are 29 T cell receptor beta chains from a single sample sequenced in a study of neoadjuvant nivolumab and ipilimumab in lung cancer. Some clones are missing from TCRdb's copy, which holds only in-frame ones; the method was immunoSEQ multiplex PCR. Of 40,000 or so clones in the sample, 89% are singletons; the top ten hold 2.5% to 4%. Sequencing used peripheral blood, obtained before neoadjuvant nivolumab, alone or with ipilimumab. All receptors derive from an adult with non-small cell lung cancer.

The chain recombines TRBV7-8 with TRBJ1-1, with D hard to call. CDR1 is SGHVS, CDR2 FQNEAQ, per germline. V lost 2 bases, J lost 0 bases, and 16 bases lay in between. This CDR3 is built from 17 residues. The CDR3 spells CASSLRWPGRMNTEAFF. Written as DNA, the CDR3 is TGTGCCAGCAGCTTACGATGGCCAGGCAGGATGAACACTGAAGCTTTCTTT.

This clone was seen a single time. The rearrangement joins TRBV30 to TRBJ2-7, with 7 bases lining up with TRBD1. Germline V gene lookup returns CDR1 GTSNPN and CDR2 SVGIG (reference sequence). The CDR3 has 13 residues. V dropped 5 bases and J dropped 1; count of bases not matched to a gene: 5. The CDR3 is CAWGPGQSYEQYF. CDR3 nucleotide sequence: TGTGCCTGGGGTCCGGGACAGTCCTACGAGCAGTACTTC.

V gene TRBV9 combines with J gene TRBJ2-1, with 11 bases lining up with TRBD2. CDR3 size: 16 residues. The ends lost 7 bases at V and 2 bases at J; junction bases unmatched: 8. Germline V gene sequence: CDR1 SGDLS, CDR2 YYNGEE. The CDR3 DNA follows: TGTGCCAGCGAGCTAACTAGCGGGAGTCCCTACAATGAGCAGTTCTTC. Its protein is CASELTSGSPYNEQFF.

CDR3 DNA sequence: TGTGCCAGCAGCGAAGGACCCTGGACTATTAAAACCTACGAGCAGTACTTC. The encoded protein is CASSEGPWTIKTYEQYF. The chain carries TRBV7-9 and TRBJ2-7, with TRBD2 as a possible D gene (6 bases). The CDR3 is 17 amino acids. V was trimmed by 5 bases and J by 2 bases, leaving 22 bases between them. Per germline, CDR1 SEHNR and CDR2 FQNEAQ (reference sequence).

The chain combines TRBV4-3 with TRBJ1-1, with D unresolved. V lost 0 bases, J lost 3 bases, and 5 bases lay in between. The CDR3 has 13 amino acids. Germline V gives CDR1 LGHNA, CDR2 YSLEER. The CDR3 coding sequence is TGCGCCAGCAGCCAAGATGTGTACACTGAAGCTTTCTTT. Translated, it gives CASSQDVYTEAFF.

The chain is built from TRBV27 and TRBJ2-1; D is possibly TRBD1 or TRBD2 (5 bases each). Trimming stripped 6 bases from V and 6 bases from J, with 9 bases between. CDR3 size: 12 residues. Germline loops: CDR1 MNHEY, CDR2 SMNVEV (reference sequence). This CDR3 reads CASRGTVNEQFF. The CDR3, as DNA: TGTGCCAGCAGGGGGACGGTCAATGAGCAGTTCTTC.

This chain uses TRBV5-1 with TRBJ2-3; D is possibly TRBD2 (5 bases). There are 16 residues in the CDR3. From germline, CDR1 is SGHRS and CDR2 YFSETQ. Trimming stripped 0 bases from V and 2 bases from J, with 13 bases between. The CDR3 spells CASSLAPQRLTDTQYF. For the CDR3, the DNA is TGCGCCAGCAGCTTGGCGCCCCAGCGGCTCACAGATACGCAGTATTTT.

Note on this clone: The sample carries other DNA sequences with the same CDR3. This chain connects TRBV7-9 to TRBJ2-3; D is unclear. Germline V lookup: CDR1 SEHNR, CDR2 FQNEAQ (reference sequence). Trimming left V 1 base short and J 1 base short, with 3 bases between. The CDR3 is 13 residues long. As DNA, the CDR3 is TGTGCCAGCAGCTTAGGGGGCACAGATACGCAGTATTTT. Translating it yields CASSLGGTDTQYF.

The DNA of the CDR3 is TGTGCCAGCAGCTTGGGAGACTCAAGACTAGCGGGAGTGGTCCACAATGAGCAGTTCTTC. This encodes CASSLGDSRLAGVVHNEQFF. The chain links TRBV5-5 to TRBJ2-1; 12 bases fit TRBD2. The CDR3 sequence is 20 residues long. Germline-derived CDR1 and CDR2 are SGHKS and YYEKEE (reference sequence). J gave up 5 bases and V 0 bases, and 15 bases lay outside the gene matches.

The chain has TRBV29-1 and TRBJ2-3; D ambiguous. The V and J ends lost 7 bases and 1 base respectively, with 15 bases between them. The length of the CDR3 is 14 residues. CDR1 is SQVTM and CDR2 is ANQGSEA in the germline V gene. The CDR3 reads CSANGESGTDTQYF. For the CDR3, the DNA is TGCAGCGCCAATGGAGAGTCTGGCACAGATACGCAGTATTTT.

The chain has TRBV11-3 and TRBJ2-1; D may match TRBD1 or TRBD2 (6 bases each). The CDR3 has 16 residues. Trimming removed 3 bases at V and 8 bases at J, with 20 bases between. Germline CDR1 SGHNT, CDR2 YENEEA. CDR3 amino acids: CASSLRGGNSGYEQFF. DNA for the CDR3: TGTGCCAGCAGCTTGAGAGGGGGTAACAGCGGGTATGAGCAGTTCTTC.

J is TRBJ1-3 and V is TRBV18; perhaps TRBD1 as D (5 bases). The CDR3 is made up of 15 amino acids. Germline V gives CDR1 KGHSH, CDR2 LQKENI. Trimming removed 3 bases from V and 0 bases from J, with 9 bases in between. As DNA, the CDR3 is TGTGCCAGCTCACCCGTGGACATCTCTGGAAACACCATATATTTT. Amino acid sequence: CASSPVDISGNTIYF. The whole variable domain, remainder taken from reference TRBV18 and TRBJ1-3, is NAGVMQNPRHLVRRRGQEARLRCSPMKGHSHVYWYRQLPEEGLKFMVYLQKENIIDESGMPKERFSAEFPKEGPSILRIQQVVRGDSAAYFCASSPVDISGNTIYFGEGSWLTVV.

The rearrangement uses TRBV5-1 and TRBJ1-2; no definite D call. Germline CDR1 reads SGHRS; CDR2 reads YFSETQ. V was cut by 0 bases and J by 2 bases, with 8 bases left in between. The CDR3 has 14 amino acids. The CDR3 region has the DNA TGCGCCAGCAGCTTGGTTCCAGGAAACTATGGCTACACCTTC. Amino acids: CASSLVPGNYGYTF.

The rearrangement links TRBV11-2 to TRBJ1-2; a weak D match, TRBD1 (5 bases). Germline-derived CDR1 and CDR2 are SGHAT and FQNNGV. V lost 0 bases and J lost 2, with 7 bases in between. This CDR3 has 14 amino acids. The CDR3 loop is CASSLDRVNYGYTF. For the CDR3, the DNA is TGTGCCAGCAGCTTAGACAGGGTGAACTATGGCTACACCTTC.

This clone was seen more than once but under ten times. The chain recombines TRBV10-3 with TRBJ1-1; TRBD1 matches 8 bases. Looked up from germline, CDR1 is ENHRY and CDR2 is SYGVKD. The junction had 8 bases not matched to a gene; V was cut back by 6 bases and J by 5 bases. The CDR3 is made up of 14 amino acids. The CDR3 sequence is CAIRTQGAETEAFF. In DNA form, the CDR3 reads TGTGCCATCAGGACTCAGGGGGCGGAAACTGAAGCTTTCTTT.

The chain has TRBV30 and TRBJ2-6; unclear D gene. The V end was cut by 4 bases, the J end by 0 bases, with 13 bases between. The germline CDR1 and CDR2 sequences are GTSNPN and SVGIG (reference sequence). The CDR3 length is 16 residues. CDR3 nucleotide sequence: TGTGCCTGGATAAACGTCCGAGACTCTGGGGCCAACGTCCTGACTTTC. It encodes CAWINVRDSGANVLTF.

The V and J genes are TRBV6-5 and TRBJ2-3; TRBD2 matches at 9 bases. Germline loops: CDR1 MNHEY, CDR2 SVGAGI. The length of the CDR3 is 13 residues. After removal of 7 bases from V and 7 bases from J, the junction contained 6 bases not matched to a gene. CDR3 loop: CASMREGLNTQYF. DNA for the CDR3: TGTGCCAGCATGCGGGAGGGCTTGAATACGCAGTATTTT.

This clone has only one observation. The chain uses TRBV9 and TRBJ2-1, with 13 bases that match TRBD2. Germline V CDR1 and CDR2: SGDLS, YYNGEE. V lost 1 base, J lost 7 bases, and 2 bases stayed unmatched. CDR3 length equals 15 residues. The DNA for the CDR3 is TGTGCCAGCAGCGTACCGGGACTAGCGGGGAATGAGCAGTTCTTC. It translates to CASSVPGLAGNEQFF.

CDR3 sequence reads: CASSQVIGNEQYF. Written as DNA, the CDR3 is TGCGCCAGCAGCCAAGTAATTGGGAACGAGCAGTACTTC. The chain links TRBV4-1 to TRBJ2-7; D not resolved. This CDR3 has 13 amino acids. Looked up from germline, CDR1 is MGHRA and CDR2 is YSYEKL. The V gene lost 1 base and the J gene lost 5 bases, with 9 bases spanning the gap.

Here the CDR3 DNA reads TGCGCCAGCAGCCTACAGGGGGACCAAGAGACCCAGTACTTC. This gives the protein CASSLQGDQETQYF. The rearrangement links TRBV4-1 to TRBJ2-5; 8 bases line up with TRBD1. The CDR3 is made up of 14 amino acids. J was trimmed by 0 bases and V by 4 bases; bases with no gene match: 1. Germline CDR1 and CDR2: MGHRA and YSYEKL.

CDR3 residues: CASSRGNRVEKLFF. The CDR3 region has the DNA TGTGCCAGCAGTAGGGGGAATAGGGTGGAAAAACTGTTTTTT. The V and J genes are TRBV6-5 and TRBJ1-4, with D tentatively TRBD1 (6 bases). The ends were cut back, 5 bases at V and 8 bases at J, with 15 bases in the middle. CDR3 length: 14 residues. Germline CDR1 is MNHEY and CDR2 is SVGAGI.

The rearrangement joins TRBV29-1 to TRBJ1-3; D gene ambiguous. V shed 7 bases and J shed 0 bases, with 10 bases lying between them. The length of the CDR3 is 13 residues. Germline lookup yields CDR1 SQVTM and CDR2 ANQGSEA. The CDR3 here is CSAGLLSGNTIYF. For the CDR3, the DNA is TGCAGCGCCGGACTGCTCTCTGGAAACACCATATATTTT.

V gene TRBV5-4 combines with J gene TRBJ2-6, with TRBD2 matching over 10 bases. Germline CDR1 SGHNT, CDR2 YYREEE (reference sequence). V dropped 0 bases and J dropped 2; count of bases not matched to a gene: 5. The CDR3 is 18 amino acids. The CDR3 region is CASSLGLAGAAGANVLTF. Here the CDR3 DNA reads TGTGCCAGCAGCTTGGGTCTAGCGGGAGCGGCTGGGGCCAACGTCCTGACTTTC.

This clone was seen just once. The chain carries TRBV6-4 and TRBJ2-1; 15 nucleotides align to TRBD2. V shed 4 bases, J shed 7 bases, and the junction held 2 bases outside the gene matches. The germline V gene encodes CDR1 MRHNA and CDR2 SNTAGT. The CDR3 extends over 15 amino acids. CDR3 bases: TGTGCCAGCAGTGTGGGACTAGCGGGAGGAAATGAGCAGTTCTTC. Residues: CASSVGLAGGNEQFF.

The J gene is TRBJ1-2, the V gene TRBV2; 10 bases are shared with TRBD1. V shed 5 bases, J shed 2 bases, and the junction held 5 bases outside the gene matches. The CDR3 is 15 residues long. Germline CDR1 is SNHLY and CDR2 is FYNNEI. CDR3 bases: TGTGCCAGCAGTCCAGACAGGGGGCGGAACTATGGCTACACCTTC. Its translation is CASSPDRGRNYGYTF.

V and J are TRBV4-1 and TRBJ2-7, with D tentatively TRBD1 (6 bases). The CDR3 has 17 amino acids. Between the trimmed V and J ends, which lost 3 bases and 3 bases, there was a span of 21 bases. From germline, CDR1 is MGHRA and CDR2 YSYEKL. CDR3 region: CASSHADRGRIGYEQYF. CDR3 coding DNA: TGCGCCAGCAGCCACGCGGACAGAGGCAGGATCGGCTACGAGCAGTACTTC.

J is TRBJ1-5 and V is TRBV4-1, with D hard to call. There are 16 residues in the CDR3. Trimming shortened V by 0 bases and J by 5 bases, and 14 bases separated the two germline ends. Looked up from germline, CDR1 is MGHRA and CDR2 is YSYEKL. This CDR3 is CASSQDHKVGYQPQHF. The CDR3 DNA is TGCGCCAGCAGCCAAGATCATAAGGTTGGGTATCAGCCCCAGCATTTT.

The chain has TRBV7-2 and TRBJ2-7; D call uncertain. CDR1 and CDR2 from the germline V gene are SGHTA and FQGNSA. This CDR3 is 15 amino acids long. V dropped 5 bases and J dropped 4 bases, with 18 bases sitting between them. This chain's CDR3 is CASSPAFSIEYEQYF. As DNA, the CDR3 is TGTGCCAGCAGCCCCGCCTTTTCTATCGAGTACGAGCAGTACTTC.

CDR3 coding DNA: TGTGCCAGCAGCCCGGGGCCGGGACAGACCTACGAGCAGTACTTC. Translation gives CASSPGPGQTYEQYF. The chain is built from TRBV7-7 and TRBJ2-7; 7 nucleotides agree with TRBD1. Trimming took 5 bases from V and 2 from J; bases not matched to a gene: 9. Germline assignment: CDR1 SSHAT and CDR2 FNYEAQ (reference sequence). There are 15 residues in the CDR3.